Listed here are 6 T cell receptor beta chains from one sample, sequenced in a study of cytomegalovirus exposure and HLA in healthy donors. The PCR employed 60 Vbeta primers together with 13 Jbeta primers. Measured with immunoSEQ multiplex PCR; TCRdb has only the in-frame clones, and not every one. Of about 150,000 clones in the sample, roughly 80% were seen once. Sequencing was done on a sample of PBMCs. These TCRs come from a woman aged 40 to 55 in good health and CMV-seropositive.

This rearrangement joins TRBV5-4 to TRBJ2-2; a weak D match, TRBD1 (6 bases). Trimming took off 4 bases at V and 5 bases at J, with 15 bases between the two ends. CDR1 is SGHNT and CDR2 is YYREEE in the germline V gene (reference sequence). The CDR3 totals 15 residues. The CDR3 DNA follows: TGTGCCAGCAGCATACAGGGCCGGGGAACCGGGGAGCTGTTTTTT. Translation: CASSIQGRGTGELFF.

The gene calls are TRBV9 and TRBJ2-1; tentative D call: TRBD2 (5 bases). The CDR3 is made up of 15 amino acids. With 0 bases removed from V and 8 bases from J, the gap between germline ends came to 15 bases. Per the germline V gene, CDR1 is SGDLS and CDR2 is YYNGEE. As DNA, the CDR3 is TGTGCCAGCAGCGTAGGAGGAGCTCTGGGAGATGAGCAGTTCTTC. Translated: CASSVGGALGDEQFF.

V usage is TRBV19 and J usage is TRBJ2-1; D remains unclear. V was cut by 3 bases and J by 0 bases, with 12 bases left in between. Germline CDR1 is LNHDA and CDR2 is SQIVND (reference sequence). CDR3 size: 16 residues. CDR3 nucleotides: TGTGCCAGTAGTATTCAGACAATTGGCTCCTACAATGAGCAGTTCTTC. Translating gives CASSIQTIGSYNEQFF.

The V call is TRBV19, the J call TRBJ2-3, with D maybe TRBD1 (6 bases). Between the trimmed V and J ends, which lost 8 bases and 3 bases, there was a span of 18 bases. Germline values: CDR1 LNHDA, CDR2 SQIVND (reference sequence). The CDR3 length is 15 residues. Here the CDR3 reads CASGKPQGSTDTQYF. The CDR3 nucleotides are TGTGCCAGTGGTAAACCACAGGGTAGTACAGATACGCAGTATTTT.

The V and J genes are TRBV23-1 and TRBJ1-1; 11 positions match TRBD1. TRBV23-1 is an ORF for which the function is uncertain. The junction had 10 bases not matched to a gene; V was cut back by 3 bases and J by 1 base. The CDR3 consists of 18 residues. CDR3 sequence (DNA): TGCGCCAGCAGTCATTACCCCGGGACAGGGGGGGGGAACACTGAAGCTTTCTTT. It translates to CASSHYPGTGGGNTEAFF.

This clone was detected only a few times. The chain employs TRBV2 and TRBJ1-5; TRBD1 matches at 7 bases. CDR3 length: 14 residues. V was clipped by 8 bases and J by 3 bases; unmatched bases: 7. CDR1 is SNHLY and CDR2 is FYNNEI in the germline V gene. The CDR3 sequence is CASSQGLFNQPQHF. CDR3 nucleotide sequence: TGTGCCAGCTCACAGGGGCTCTTCAATCAGCCCCAGCATTTT.